This T cell receptor (beta chain) was sequenced for a study of cytomegalovirus exposure and HLA in healthy donors. General study findings and limits: Investigators reported fewer than 200 TCR beta chains as tied to cytomegalovirus.

PCR used 60 Vbeta primers and 13 Jbeta primers. Generated by immunoSEQ multiplex PCR, the TCRdb table keeps only in-frame clones and is missing some. The sample gives 150,000 to 200,000 clones, over 70% of which show up once; around 2.2% is in the top ten. Worth noting for this clone: Its specificity is not known. At one end, the junction sequence differs from germline, possibly due to a read error.

Material: PBMCs. The sequence derives from a woman aged 30 to 39 in good health and CMV-seronegative.

The CDR3 DNA reads TGTTCCAGCAGCGAGGGGGGAGGGGGGCTCACAGATACGCAGTATTTT. Its translation: CSSSEGGGGLTDTQYF. This sequence joins TRBV7-9 and TRBJ2-3, with D possibly matching TRBD2 (7 bases). The CDR3 contains 16 residues. CDR1 and CDR2 from the germline V gene are SEHNR and FQNEAQ (reference sequence).